A selection of T cell receptor beta chains follows, all from one sample in a study of blood T cell repertoires in COVID-19. TCRdb's table, derived via immunoSEQ multiplex PCR, lists solely in-frame clones and lacks some. The repertoire holds some 300,000 clones, with about 87% as singletons. Sequenced: peripheral blood. The receptors were sampled from a woman aged 45-59 years with COVID-19, enrolled during active disease. CDR3s include the opening cysteine and the closing phenylalanine or tryptophan. Each record gives: clone size, V gene, J gene, D gene, CDR3 protein, CDR3 DNA. D genes are given only for firm matches. The size entry is marked missing in some rows and otherwise reads once, few, many or a size class.

abundance: NA; v_gene: TRBV19; j_gene: TRBJ2-1; d_gene: NA; CDR3aa: CASMGGASSYNEQFF; CDR3nt: TGTGCCAGTATGGGGGGAGCCAGCTCCTACAATGAGCAGTTCTTC
abundance: NA; v_gene: TRBV2; j_gene: TRBJ1-6; d_gene: NA; CDR3aa: CASGENTGLDNSPLHF; CDR3nt: TGTGCCAGCGGGGAGAATACGGGACTGGATAATTCACCCCTCCACTTT
abundance: NA; v_gene: TRBV5-6; j_gene: TRBJ1-6; d_gene: TRBD1; CDR3aa: CASSQDRDRSPLHF; CDR3nt: TGTGCCAGCAGCCAGGACAGGGATCGTTCACCCCTCCACTTT
abundance: NA; v_gene: TRBV25-1; j_gene: TRBJ1-4; d_gene: NA; CDR3aa: CASSGTQVSFGKLFF; CDR3nt: TGTGCCAGCAGTGGAACCCAGGTATCGTTTGGAAAACTGTTTTTT
abundance: NA; v_gene: TRBV2; j_gene: TRBJ2-3; d_gene: NA; CDR3aa: CASGARYMGDTQYF; CDR3nt: TGTGCCAGCGGGGCGCGATACATGGGAGATACGCAGTATTTT
abundance: NA; v_gene: TRBV2; j_gene: TRBJ2-3; d_gene: TRBD2; CDR3aa: CASGATSGYTDTQYF; CDR3nt: TGTGCCAGCGGGGCCACTAGCGGTTACACAGATACGCAGTATTTT
abundance: once; v_gene: TRBV6-5; j_gene: TRBJ1-2; d_gene: NA; CDR3aa: CASSYRDTNYGYTF; CDR3nt: TGTGCCAGCAGTTACAGGGACACTAACTATGGCTACACCTTC
abundance: NA; v_gene: TRBV7-2; j_gene: TRBJ2-1; d_gene: TRBD2; CDR3aa: CASSLVGLVQFF; CDR3nt: TGTGCCAGCAGCTTAGTAGGACTAGTACAGTTCTTC
abundance: NA; v_gene: TRBV5-1; j_gene: TRBJ2-7; d_gene: NA; CDR3aa: CASSLVGTRRSYEQYF; CDR3nt: TGCGCCAGCAGCTTGGTGGGGACAAGAAGATCCTACGAGCAGTACTTC
abundance: NA; v_gene: TRBV5-1; j_gene: TRBJ1-5; d_gene: TRBD1; CDR3aa: CASSSTGDSNQPQHF; CDR3nt: TGCGCCAGCAGCTCGACAGGGGATAGCAATCAGCCCCAGCATTTT
abundance: NA; v_gene: TRBV5-1; j_gene: TRBJ2-5; d_gene: TRBD2; CDR3aa: CASSLEASGKKTQYF; CDR3nt: TGCGCCAGCAGCTTGGAGGCTAGCGGGAAAAAGACCCAGTACTTC
abundance: NA; v_gene: TRBV11-3; j_gene: TRBJ2-7; d_gene: NA; CDR3aa: CASSPSTGFYEQYF; CDR3nt: TGTGCCAGCAGCCCATCGACAGGTTTCTACGAGCAGTACTTC
abundance: NA; v_gene: TRBV15; j_gene: TRBJ1-2; d_gene: NA; CDR3aa: CATSRADINYGYTF; CDR3nt: TGTGCCACCAGCAGAGCGGACATAAACTATGGCTACACCTTC
abundance: NA; v_gene: TRBV18; j_gene: TRBJ1-1; d_gene: NA; CDR3aa: CASSPGRENTEAFF; CDR3nt: TGTGCCAGCTCACCCGGACGGGAGAACACTGAAGCTTTCTTT
abundance: NA; v_gene: TRBV25-1; j_gene: TRBJ2-3; d_gene: NA; CDR3aa: CASTPQGDTQYF; CDR3nt: TGTGCCAGCACCCCACAGGGAGATACGCAGTATTTT
abundance: NA; v_gene: TRBV3-1/TRBV3-2; j_gene: TRBJ1-1; d_gene: NA; CDR3aa: CASSQQGRTEAFF; CDR3nt: TGTGCCAGCAGCCAACAGGGAAGGACTGAAGCTTTCTTT
abundance: NA; v_gene: TRBV5-5; j_gene: TRBJ2-7; d_gene: NA; CDR3aa: CASSPGGGFYEQYF; CDR3nt: TGTGCCAGCAGCCCCGGTGGAGGGTTCTACGAGCAGTACTTC
abundance: NA; v_gene: TRBV7-9; j_gene: TRBJ2-1; d_gene: TRBD1; CDR3aa: CASSYLKTGGTHNEQFF; CDR3nt: TGTGCCAGCAGCTACCTTAAAACAGGGGGGACCCACAATGAGCAGTTCTTC
abundance: NA; v_gene: TRBV7-9; j_gene: TRBJ2-3; d_gene: TRBD2; CDR3aa: CASSSGLAGSTDTQYF; CDR3nt: TGTGCCAGCAGCTCCGGACTAGCGGGTTCCACAGATACGCAGTATTTT
abundance: NA; v_gene: TRBV7-2; j_gene: TRBJ2-6; d_gene: NA; CDR3aa: CASSLSSGANVLTF; CDR3nt: TGTGCCAGCAGCTTATCTTCTGGGGCCAACGTCCTGACTTTC
abundance: few; v_gene: TRBV18; j_gene: TRBJ2-3; d_gene: TRBD1; CDR3aa: CASSADRGPDTQYF; CDR3nt: TGTGCCAGCTCAGCCGACAGGGGGCCAGATACGCAGTATTTT
abundance: NA; v_gene: TRBV4-1; j_gene: TRBJ2-7; d_gene: TRBD2; CDR3aa: CASSLRRTSGSFYEQYF; CDR3nt: TGCGCCAGCAGCCTAAGGAGGACTAGCGGGAGTTTTTACGAGCAGTACTTC
abundance: NA; v_gene: TRBV19; j_gene: TRBJ1-6; d_gene: NA; CDR3aa: CASTSLGAGNSPLHF; CDR3nt: TGTGCCAGTACCAGTTTAGGGGCTGGAAATTCACCCCTCCACTTT
abundance: NA; v_gene: TRBV7-7; j_gene: TRBJ2-5; d_gene: NA; CDR3aa: CASSLAGSGGETQYF; CDR3nt: TGTGCCAGCAGCTTAGCGGGGAGCGGAGGGGAGACCCAGTACTTC
abundance: NA; v_gene: TRBV7-9; j_gene: TRBJ2-5; d_gene: NA; CDR3aa: CASRQDEIKETQYF; CDR3nt: TGTGCCAGCAGACAGGACGAGATTAAAGAGACCCAGTACTTC
abundance: NA; v_gene: TRBV19; j_gene: TRBJ1-1; d_gene: TRBD1; CDR3aa: CASQPDRGFTEAFF; CDR3nt: TGTGCCAGTCAGCCGGACAGGGGCTTCACTGAAGCTTTCTTT
abundance: NA; v_gene: TRBV18; j_gene: TRBJ1-2; d_gene: NA; CDR3aa: CASSPTVSYYGYTF; CDR3nt: TGTGCCAGCTCACCAACAGTGTCGTATTATGGCTACACCTTC
abundance: NA; v_gene: TRBV11-3; j_gene: TRBJ2-7; d_gene: TRBD2; CDR3aa: CASSLEGSGRANEQYF; CDR3nt: TGTGCCAGCAGCTTAGAAGGTAGCGGGAGGGCCAACGAGCAGTACTTC
abundance: NA; v_gene: TRBV24-1; j_gene: TRBJ2-3; d_gene: NA; CDR3aa: CATSGPPRRGGSGDTQYF; CDR3nt: TGTGCCACCAGTGGCCCCCCCCGGCGCGGAGGGAGCGGAGATACGCAGTATTTT
abundance: NA; v_gene: TRBV3-1/TRBV3-2; j_gene: TRBJ2-7; d_gene: TRBD2; CDR3aa: CASSRGGTAHEQYF; CDR3nt: TGTGCCAGCAGCCGGGGGGGTACCGCCCACGAGCAGTACTTC
abundance: NA; v_gene: TRBV7-2; j_gene: TRBJ2-1; d_gene: TRBD1; CDR3aa: CASSPGQGWVRDARNEQFF; CDR3nt: TGTGCCAGCAGCCCCGGACAGGGATGGGTACGGGACGCTAGGAATGAGCAGTTCTTC
abundance: NA; v_gene: TRBV9; j_gene: TRBJ1-1; d_gene: NA; CDR3aa: CASSVGREAFF; CDR3nt: TGTGCCAGCAGCGTGGGCAGAGAAGCTTTCTTT
abundance: NA; v_gene: TRBV3-1/TRBV3-2; j_gene: TRBJ2-1; d_gene: TRBD2; CDR3aa: CASSRGTSLWDEQFF; CDR3nt: TGTGCCAGCAGCCGAGGGACTAGCTTATGGGATGAGCAGTTCTTC
abundance: once; v_gene: TRBV6-1; j_gene: TRBJ2-7; d_gene: NA; CDR3aa: CASSVARGLTYEQYF; CDR3nt: TGTGCCAGCAGTGTAGCGCGGGGCTTAACCTACGAGCAGTACTTC
abundance: once; v_gene: TRBV7-9; j_gene: TRBJ2-7; d_gene: NA; CDR3aa: CASDRPGRPYEQYF; CDR3nt: TGTGCCAGCGATCGCCCAGGCAGGCCTTACGAGCAGTACTTC
abundance: NA; v_gene: TRBV5-1; j_gene: TRBJ1-1; d_gene: NA; CDR3aa: CASSLDSFEAFF; CDR3nt: TGCGCCAGCAGCTTGGACAGCTTTGAAGCTTTCTTT
abundance: NA; v_gene: TRBV18; j_gene: TRBJ1-6; d_gene: TRBD1; CDR3aa: CASSLRQGAADSPLHF; CDR3nt: TGTGCCAGCTCACTCCGACAGGGGGCCGCTGATTCACCCCTCCACTTT
abundance: NA; v_gene: TRBV4-2; j_gene: TRBJ2-1; d_gene: NA; CDR3aa: CASSQVAALNYNEQFF; CDR3nt: TGTGCCAGCAGCCAAGTGGCCGCCCTTAACTACAATGAGCAGTTCTTC
abundance: few; v_gene: TRBV7-9; j_gene: TRBJ1-1; d_gene: TRBD1; CDR3aa: CASSLDRVNTEAFF; CDR3nt: TGTGCCAGCAGTTTGGACAGGGTGAACACTGAAGCTTTCTTT
abundance: NA; v_gene: TRBV27; j_gene: TRBJ2-1; d_gene: NA; CDR3aa: CASSYLSRQGPLDNEQFF; CDR3nt: TGTGCCAGCAGTTATTTATCAAGGCAGGGCCCCCTCGACAATGAGCAGTTCTTC
abundance: NA; v_gene: TRBV14; j_gene: TRBJ2-1; d_gene: NA; CDR3aa: CASSQDRTAGPRFF; CDR3nt: TGTGCCAGCAGCCAAGATAGAACGGCAGGGCCTCGGTTCTTC
abundance: few; v_gene: TRBV6-5; j_gene: TRBJ1-1; d_gene: TRBD1; CDR3aa: CASRTGGSGITEAFF; CDR3nt: TGTGCCAGCAGGACAGGGGGTAGTGGCATCACTGAAGCTTTCTTT
abundance: NA; v_gene: TRBV5-5; j_gene: TRBJ1-1; d_gene: TRBD1; CDR3aa: CASSVHTGAGGTEAFF; CDR3nt: TGTGCCAGCAGCGTACATACGGGGGCAGGGGGCACTGAAGCTTTCTTT
abundance: NA; v_gene: TRBV19; j_gene: TRBJ1-2; d_gene: TRBD1; CDR3aa: CASVDRGVGYTF; CDR3nt: TGTGCCAGTGTGGACAGGGGAGTTGGCTACACCTTC
abundance: NA; v_gene: TRBV19; j_gene: TRBJ1-4; d_gene: TRBD1; CDR3aa: CASSWRGQGNEKLFF; CDR3nt: TGTGCCAGTAGTTGGCGGGGACAGGGGAATGAAAAACTGTTTTTT
abundance: NA; v_gene: TRBV5-1; j_gene: TRBJ2-2; d_gene: NA; CDR3aa: CASSLVAGPTGELFF; CDR3nt: TGCGCCAGCAGCTTGGTTGCGGGACCCACCGGGGAGCTGTTTTTT
abundance: NA; v_gene: TRBV19; j_gene: TRBJ2-3; d_gene: NA; CDR3aa: CASSVPGSGTDTQYF; CDR3nt: TGTGCCAGTAGTGTCCCGGGTTCTGGCACAGATACGCAGTATTTT
abundance: NA; v_gene: TRBV25-1; j_gene: TRBJ1-1; d_gene: NA; CDR3aa: CASSGGTGTWKEAFF; CDR3nt: TGTGCCAGCAGTGGGGGGACCGGGACATGGAAAGAAGCTTTCTTT
abundance: NA; v_gene: TRBV25-1; j_gene: TRBJ1-5; d_gene: NA; CDR3aa: CASSESNDIPNQPQHF; CDR3nt: TGTGCCAGCAGTGAATCTAATGACATACCAAATCAGCCCCAGCATTTT
abundance: NA; v_gene: TRBV11-3; j_gene: TRBJ2-7; d_gene: TRBD1; CDR3aa: CASSNRDRGRWYEQYF; CDR3nt: TGTGCCAGCAGCAACCGGGACAGGGGGCGGTGGTACGAGCAGTACTTC
abundance: NA; v_gene: TRBV24-1; j_gene: TRBJ2-2; d_gene: TRBD1; CDR3aa: CATRGTGGTGELFF; CDR3nt: TGTGCCACCAGGGGCACAGGGGGCACCGGGGAGCTGTTTTTT
abundance: NA; v_gene: TRBV15; j_gene: TRBJ2-3; d_gene: TRBD2; CDR3aa: CATSLGLAGSSTDTQYF; CDR3nt: TGTGCCACCAGCCTGGGACTAGCGGGAAGTAGCACAGATACGCAGTATTTT
abundance: NA; v_gene: TRBV30; j_gene: TRBJ1-2; d_gene: NA; CDR3aa: CAWSPQRNRDYGYTF; CDR3nt: TGTGCCTGGAGCCCTCAAAGGAACAGAGACTATGGCTACACCTTC